Each of the 8 T cell receptor beta chains below was sequenced from the same sample in a study of T cell changes during pregnancy in multiple sclerosis. Here immunoSEQ multiplex PCR was the method, and the copy in TCRdb shows in-frame clones only, minus some. The repertoire holds fewer than 80,000 clones, 80% to 95% seen once, with roughly 1.9% in the top ten. The sample here was peripheral blood, taken in the third trimester of pregnancy. The source is a female donor in good health, enrolled as a control in a pregnancy study.

The chain uses TRBV18 and TRBJ2-7; TRBD1 agrees at 7 bases. Germline values: CDR1 KGHSH, CDR2 LQKENI. The CDR3 totals 14 residues. J lost 5 bases, V lost 5 bases, and 9 bases had no gene match. As DNA, the CDR3 is TGTGCCAGCTCATCGTCGACAGGGAGCGACGAGCAGTACTTC. It is translated as CASSSSTGSDEQYF.

The gene calls are TRBV5-4 and TRBJ2-5, with 12 bases fitting TRBD2. The CDR3 covers 17 residues. V dropped 0 bases and J dropped 5; count of bases not matched to a gene: 8. The germline V gene encodes CDR1 SGHNT and CDR2 YYREEE (reference sequence). This CDR3 reads CASSLALAGGGKETQYF. CDR3 DNA: TGTGCCAGCAGCTTGGCTCTAGCGGGAGGGGGAAAGGAGACCCAGTACTTC. The whole variable domain, filled in from reference TRBV5-4 and TRBJ2-5, reads ETGVTQSPTHLIKTRGQQVTLRCSSQSGHNTVSWYQQALGQGPQFIFQYYREEENGRGNFPPRFSGLQFPNYSSELNVNALELDDSALYLCASSLALAGGGKETQYFGPGTRLLVL.

This chain connects TRBV14 to TRBJ2-1; 9 bases map to TRBD2. Germline-derived CDR1 and CDR2 are SGHDN and FVKESK. The CDR3 is made up of 16 amino acids. The V gene end was trimmed by 3 bases and the J gene end by 3 bases; junction bases not matched to a gene: 6. CDR3 sequence reads: CASSQGGGGGYNEQFF. CDR3 coding DNA: TGTGCCAGCAGCCAGGGCGGCGGGGGGGGCTACAATGAGCAGTTCTTC.

A word on this clone: Other DNA sequences from this sample encode an identical CDR3 as well. This rearrangement joins TRBV7-3 to TRBJ1-6; 9 positions match TRBD1. V lost 4 bases and J lost 10; bases outside the gene matches: 5. Germline loops: CDR1 SGHTA, CDR2 FQGTGA. CDR3 length: 14 amino acids. For the CDR3, the DNA is TGTGCCAGCAGCTCCGGGACAGGGACGTCACCCCTCCACTTT. Its protein is CASSSGTGTSPLHF.

This chain links TRBV19 with TRBJ2-6; 9 nucleotides align to TRBD1. The CDR3 contains 18 residues. The trim removed 6 bases at V and 3 bases at J, leaving 12 bases unmatched. Per germline, CDR1 LNHDA and CDR2 SQIVND (reference sequence). DNA for the CDR3: TGTGCCAGTAGAGAACGGACAGGGGATAGCTTTGGGGCCAACGTCCTGACTTTC. Translation gives CASRERTGDSFGANVLTF.

This clone was found once. This chain uses TRBV7-9 with TRBJ1-3, with 8 bases aligning to TRBD1. V was clipped by 2 bases and J by 0 bases; unmatched bases: 3. Germline CDR1 reads SEHNR; CDR2 reads FQNEAQ (reference sequence). The CDR3 loop spans 16 amino acids. The CDR3 coding sequence is TGTGCCAGCAGCTTAACTACAGGGGGCTCTGGAAACACCATATATTTT. Amino acid sequence: CASSLTTGGSGNTIYF.

The rearrangement joins TRBV30 to TRBJ2-5; a possible D gene is TRBD2 (6 bases). The CDR3 spans 15 residues. Trimming took 6 bases from V and 4 from J, leaving 21 bases between them. Germline V gene lookup returns CDR1 GTSNPN and CDR2 SVGIG (reference sequence). This chain's CDR3 is CACFTLGLLGETQYF. The CDR3 bases are TGTGCCTGCTTCACCCTGGGACTCCTTGGAGAGACCCAGTACTTC.

This chain joins TRBV6-6 and TRBJ2-1, with TRBD2 matching over 9 bases. The V gene end was trimmed by 0 bases and the J gene end by 6 bases; junction bases not matched to a gene: 6. This CDR3 is built from 16 residues. Germline V gene data show CDR1 as MNHNY and CDR2 as SVGAGI (reference sequence). CDR3 DNA sequence: TGTGCCAGCAGTTACTCGCGGAGCGGGGGGAGCAATGAGCAGTTCTTC. As protein: CASSYSRSGGSNEQFF.